These T cell receptor beta chains were read from a single sample in a study of cytotoxic CD8 clonotypes in ibrutinib-treated CLL. Data came from immunoSEQ multiplex PCR; TCRdb stores just in-frame clones and leaves some out. The data hold hundreds of thousands of clones, with 67% observed a single time. Sample: PBMCs, taken after 36 months of ibrutinib treatment. The receptors were sampled from a human donor with chronic lymphocytic leukemia. CDR3s include the opening cysteine and the closing phenylalanine or tryptophan. The D gene is left open where the match is weak.

CDR3	V	D
CASSLAYRDSPLHF	TRBV7-9	.
CASSLNLRDEQYF	TRBV5-4	.
CSVSGQGMYEAFF	TRBV29-1	TRBD1
CASSNQGQNTGELFF	TRBV6-5	.
CASSSGQGTGELFF	TRBV5-4	TRBD1
CASSDAGEATDTQYF	TRBV10-1	TRBD2
CSVAGQVSSYEQYF	TRBV29-1	TRBD1
CASSQFYNEKLFF	TRBV4-1	.
CASSSLRGLAAREQFF	TRBV6-6	TRBD2
CATSRGVGTGFYEQYF	TRBV15	TRBD1
CASSLLTGGETQYF	TRBV18	TRBD1
CASSDTGTTDTQYF	TRBV2	.
CASSLSGPAMNEQFF	TRBV7-3	.
CASSLALLLAGELFF	TRBV7-8	.
CASSFGTGIFSGYTF	TRBV28	.
CASSSPGTSKVHEQFF	TRBV28	TRBD2
CSALWGFNEQFF	TRBV29-1	.
CASSLHGYYGYTF	TRBV7-8	.
CASGAGVETQYF	TRBV11-2	TRBD2
CASSRGGSGNTIYF	TRBV7-2	.
CTSSQGSVMGLAGAGEQFF	TRBV1	.
CASSVSSGTRSNEQYF	TRBV9	TRBD2
CASSLRGREGHEQFF	TRBV11-2	TRBD2
CASSRDRGQYEQYF	TRBV10-2	TRBD1
CAISGVGPNSPLHF	TRBV10-3	.
CASSHRGVTDTQYF	TRBV18	TRBD1
CASSQQMQETQYF	TRBV7-3	.
CASSYTGTGTEQFF	TRBV6-5	TRBD1
CASSLVGTSLYETQYF	TRBV5-6	TRBD2
CASSQLRGPNYGYTF	TRBV14	.
CASSVWTASNYGYTF	TRBV5-6	.
CASSYWQGASYEQYF	TRBV6-5	TRBD1
CASSSVAGGYEQYF	TRBV5-4	TRBD2
CASSQGGGSSYNEQFF	TRBV4-2	TRBD2
CASSESGGYDEQYF	TRBV10-1	.
CASSSAAGGYNEQFF	TRBV5-1	.
CASSLNVRDPRRGQPQHF	TRBV5-5	.
CASSPPPGQEGSYEQYF	TRBV18	TRBD1
CASSQVYPYEQYF	TRBV4-1	.
CASSPDRAGNTIYF	TRBV7-6	TRBD1
CASRLGGQGSGYTF	TRBV7-2	TRBD1
CSDEADTQYF	TRBV20-1	.
CSATTGSGYTF	TRBV20-1	.
CASSLDFYEQYF	TRBV5-1	.
CASSGMGLAGGYEQYF	TRBV25-1	TRBD2
CASRDDDYEQYF	TRBV5-1	.
CASSAGLGGNYGYTF	TRBV9	.
CASSQALDYEQYF	TRBV4-2	.
CASSLGTGNQPQHF	TRBV7-9	.